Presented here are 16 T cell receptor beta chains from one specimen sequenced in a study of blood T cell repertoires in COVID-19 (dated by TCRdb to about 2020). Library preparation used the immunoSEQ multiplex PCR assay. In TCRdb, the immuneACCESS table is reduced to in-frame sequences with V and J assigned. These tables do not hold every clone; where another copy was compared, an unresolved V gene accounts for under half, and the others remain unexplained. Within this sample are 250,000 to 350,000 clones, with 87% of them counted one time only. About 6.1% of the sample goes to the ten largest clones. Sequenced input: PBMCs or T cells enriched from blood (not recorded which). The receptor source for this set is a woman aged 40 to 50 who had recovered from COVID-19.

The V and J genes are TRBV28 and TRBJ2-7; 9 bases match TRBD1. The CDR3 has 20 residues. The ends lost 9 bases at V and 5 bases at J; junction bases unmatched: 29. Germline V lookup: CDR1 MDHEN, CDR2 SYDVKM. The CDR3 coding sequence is TGTGCCAGACCGGGACAGGGACAAATCGGGACAAGTGAGGGGCGGAACGAGCAGTACTTC. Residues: CARPGQGQIGTSEGRNEQYF.

The CDR3 sequence is CSVGFYGQATEAFF. In nucleotides, the CDR3 is TGCAGCGTTGGGTTTTATGGGCAAGCCACTGAAGCTTTCTTT. The chain uses TRBV29-1 and TRBJ1-1; unclear D gene. Germline CDR1 SQVTM, CDR2 ANQGSEA. The V end lost 4 bases, the J end lost 4 bases, and 16 bases lay between the germline ends. The CDR3 covers 14 residues.

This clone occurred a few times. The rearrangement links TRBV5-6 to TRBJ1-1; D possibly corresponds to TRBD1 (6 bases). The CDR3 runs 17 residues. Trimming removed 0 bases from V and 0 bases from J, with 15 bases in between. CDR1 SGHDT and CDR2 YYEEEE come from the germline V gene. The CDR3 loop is CASSLGGPGLVNTEAFF. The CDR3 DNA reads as TGTGCCAGCAGCTTGGGGGGGCCAGGATTGGTGAACACTGAAGCTTTCTTT.

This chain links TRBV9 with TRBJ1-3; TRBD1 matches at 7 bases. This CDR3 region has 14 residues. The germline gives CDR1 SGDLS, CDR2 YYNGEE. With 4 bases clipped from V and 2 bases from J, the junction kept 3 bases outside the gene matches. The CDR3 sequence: CASSLGQAGNTIYF. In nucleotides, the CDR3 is TGTGCCAGCAGCCTCGGACAGGCTGGAAACACCATATATTTT.

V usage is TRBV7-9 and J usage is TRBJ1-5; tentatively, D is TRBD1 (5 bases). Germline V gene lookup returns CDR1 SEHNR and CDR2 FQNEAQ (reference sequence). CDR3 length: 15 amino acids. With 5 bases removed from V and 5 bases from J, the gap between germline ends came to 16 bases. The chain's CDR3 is CASSRKGGDDQPQHF. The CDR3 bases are TGTGCCAGCAGCCGTAAGGGCGGGGACGATCAGCCCCAGCATTTT.

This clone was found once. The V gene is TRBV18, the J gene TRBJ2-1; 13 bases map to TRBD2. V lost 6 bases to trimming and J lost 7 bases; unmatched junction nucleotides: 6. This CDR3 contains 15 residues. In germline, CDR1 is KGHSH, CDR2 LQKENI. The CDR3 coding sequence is TGTGCCAGCTCCGACGGGACTAGCGGGATTAATGAGCAGTTCTTC. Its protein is CASSDGTSGINEQFF.

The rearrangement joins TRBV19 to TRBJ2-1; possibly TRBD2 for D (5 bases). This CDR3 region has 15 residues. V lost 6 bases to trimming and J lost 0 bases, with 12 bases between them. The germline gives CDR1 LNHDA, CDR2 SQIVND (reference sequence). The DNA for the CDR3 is TGTGCCAGTAGGCGAAGCGGTAGCTCCTACAATGAGCAGTTCTTC. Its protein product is CASRRSGSSYNEQFF.

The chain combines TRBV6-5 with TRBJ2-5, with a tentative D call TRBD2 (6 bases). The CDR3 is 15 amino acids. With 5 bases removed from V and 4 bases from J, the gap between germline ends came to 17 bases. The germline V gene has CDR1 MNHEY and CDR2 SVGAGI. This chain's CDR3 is CASSPPVGGLETQYF. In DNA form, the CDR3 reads TGTGCCAGCAGTCCCCCGGTGGGGGGATTAGAGACCCAGTACTTC.

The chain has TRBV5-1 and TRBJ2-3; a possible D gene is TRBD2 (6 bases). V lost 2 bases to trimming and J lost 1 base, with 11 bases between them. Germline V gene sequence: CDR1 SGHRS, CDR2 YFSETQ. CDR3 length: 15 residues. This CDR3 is CASSLLAARTDTQYF. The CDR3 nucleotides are TGCGCCAGCAGCTTATTAGCGGCTCGCACAGATACGCAGTATTTT.

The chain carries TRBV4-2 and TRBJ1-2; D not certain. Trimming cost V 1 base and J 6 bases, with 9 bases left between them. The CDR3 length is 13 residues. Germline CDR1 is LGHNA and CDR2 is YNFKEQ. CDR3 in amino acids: CASSQGGSDGYTF. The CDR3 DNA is TGTGCCAGCAGCCAAGGCGGCAGCGATGGCTACACCTTC.

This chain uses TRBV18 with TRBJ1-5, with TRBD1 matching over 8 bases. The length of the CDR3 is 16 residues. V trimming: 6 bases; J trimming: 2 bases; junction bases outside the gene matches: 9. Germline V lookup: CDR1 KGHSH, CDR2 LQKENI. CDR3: CASSPDRGRGNQPQHF. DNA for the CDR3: TGTGCCAGCTCCCCCGACAGGGGTCGGGGCAATCAGCCCCAGCATTTT.

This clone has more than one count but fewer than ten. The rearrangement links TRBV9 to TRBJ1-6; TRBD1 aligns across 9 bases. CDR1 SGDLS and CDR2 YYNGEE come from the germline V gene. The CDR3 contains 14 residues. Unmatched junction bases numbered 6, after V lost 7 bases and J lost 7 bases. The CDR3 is CASARDRENSPLHF. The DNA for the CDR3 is TGTGCCAGCGCCCGGGACAGGGAGAATTCACCCCTCCACTTT.

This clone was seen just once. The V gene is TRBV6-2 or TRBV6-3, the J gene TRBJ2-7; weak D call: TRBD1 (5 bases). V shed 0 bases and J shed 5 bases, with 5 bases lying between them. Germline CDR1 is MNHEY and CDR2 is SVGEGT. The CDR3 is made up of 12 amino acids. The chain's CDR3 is CASSYSGDEQYF. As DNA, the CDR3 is TGTGCCAGCAGTTACTCAGGGGACGAGCAGTACTTC.

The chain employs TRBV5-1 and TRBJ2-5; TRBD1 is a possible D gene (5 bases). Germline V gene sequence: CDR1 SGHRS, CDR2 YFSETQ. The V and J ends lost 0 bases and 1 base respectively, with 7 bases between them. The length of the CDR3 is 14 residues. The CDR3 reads CASSLETVQETQYF. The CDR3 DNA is TGCGCCAGCAGCTTGGAGACAGTCCAAGAGACCCAGTACTTC.

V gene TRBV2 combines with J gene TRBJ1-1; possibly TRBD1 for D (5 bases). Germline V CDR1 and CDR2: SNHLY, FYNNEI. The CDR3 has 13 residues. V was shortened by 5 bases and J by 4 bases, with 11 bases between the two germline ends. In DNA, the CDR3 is TGTGCCAGCAGTCGCAGGGTTGGCACTGAAGCTTTCTTT. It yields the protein CASSRRVGTEAFF.

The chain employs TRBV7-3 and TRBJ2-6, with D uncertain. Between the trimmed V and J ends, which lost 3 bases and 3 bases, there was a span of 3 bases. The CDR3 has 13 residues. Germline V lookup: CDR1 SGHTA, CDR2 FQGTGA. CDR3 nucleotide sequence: TGTGCCAGCAGCTTCGGTGGGGCCAACGTCCTGACTTTC. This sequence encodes CASSFGGANVLTF. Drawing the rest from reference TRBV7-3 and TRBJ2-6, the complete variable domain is GAGVSQTPSNKVTEKGKYVELRCDPISGHTALYWYRQSLGQGPEFLIYFQGTGAADDSGLPNDRFFAVRPEGSVSTLKIQRTERGDSAVYLCASSFGGANVLTFGAGSRLTVL.